The 7 T cell receptor beta chains presented below share a single source sample, sequenced in a study of OX40 agonist ivuxolimab in advanced cancers. Profiling relied on immunoSEQ multiplex PCR, and the TCRdb table lists in-frame clones only, not all of them. Of about 33,000 clones in the sample, 80% to 85% are singletons; the top ten hold under 30%. Here the sequenced sample was CD4+ or CD8+ T cells sorted from blood, taken in a trial of the OX40 agonist ivuxolimab. The receptors here all came from an adult with an advanced solid tumor such as melanoma, head and neck, liver or kidney cancer.

The chain joins TRBV6-6 to TRBJ1-2; 7 bases match TRBD1. Unmatched junction bases numbered 4, after V lost 6 bases and J lost 0 bases. Germline CDR1 and CDR2: MNHNY and SVGAGI (reference sequence). This CDR3 is 14 amino acids long. The CDR3 region has the DNA TGTGCCAGCAGCAGGACAGGATCTAACTATGGCTACACCTTC. It is translated as CASSRTGSNYGYTF.

The V gene is TRBV6-5, the J gene TRBJ2-4; a weak D match, TRBD2 (7 bases). Germline CDR1 and CDR2: MNHEY and SVGAGI. The CDR3 runs to 14 residues. Between the trimmed V and J ends, which lost 2 bases and 7 bases, there was a span of 12 bases. The chain's CDR3 is CASSYGGAGNIQYF. Here the CDR3 DNA reads TGTGCCAGCAGTTACGGGGGGGCGGGTAACATTCAGTACTTC.

V and J are TRBV20-1 and TRBJ2-1; 7 positions agree with TRBD2. V shed 7 bases, J shed 4 bases, and the junction held 1 base outside the gene matches. The CDR3 is 11 residues long. Germline-derived CDR1 and CDR2 are DFQATT and SNEGSKA (reference sequence). CDR3 sequence: CSGGGYNEQFF. CDR3 nucleotides: TGCAGTGGGGGGGGTTACAATGAGCAGTTCTTC.

V gene TRBV6-5 combines with J gene TRBJ2-7, with D perhaps matching TRBD1 (5 bases). The CDR3 covers 14 residues. Trimming cost V 6 bases and J 0 bases, with 12 bases left between them. Germline V gene data show CDR1 as MNHEY and CDR2 as SVGAGI. The CDR3 DNA sequence: TGTGCCAGCAGGCTTACCAGGGTCTCCTACGAGCAGTACTTC. Amino acids: CASRLTRVSYEQYF.

This clone has just one count. This chain connects TRBV5-4 to TRBJ2-5; the match to TRBD2 covers 7 bases. V shed 4 bases and J 4 bases; nucleotides not matched to a gene: 13. Germline V CDR1 and CDR2: SGHNT, YYREEE (reference sequence). The CDR3 is made up of 16 amino acids. The CDR3 nucleotides are TGTGCCAGCAGCGTCGAGCCGACTAGCCGGGGAGAGACCCAGTACTTC. Translated, it gives CASSVEPTSRGETQYF.

The chain recombines TRBV15 with TRBJ1-2; no clear D. V was cut by 1 base and J by 6 bases, with 24 bases left in between. The germline V gene encodes CDR1 LNHNV and CDR2 YYDKDF (reference sequence). CDR3 size: 18 residues. The CDR3 loop is CATSRVAGENSPSNGYTF. In DNA, the CDR3 is TGTGCCACCAGCAGAGTTGCGGGAGAAAATTCCCCGTCTAATGGCTACACCTTC.

This clone was detected only a few times. This chain uses TRBV2 with TRBJ1-5; D unresolved. Trimming removed 6 bases from V and 3 bases from J, with 12 bases in between. The CDR3 contains 14 residues. The germline gives CDR1 SNHLY, CDR2 FYNNEI. The CDR3 here is CASRPDTTNQPQHF. DNA of the CDR3: TGTGCCAGCAGACCAGACACAACCAATCAGCCCCAGCATTTT. The whole variable domain, remainder taken from reference TRBV2 and TRBJ1-5, is EPEVTQTPSHQVTQMGQEVILRCVPISNHLYFYWYRQILGQKVEFLVSFYNNEISEKSEIFDDQFSVERPDGSNFTLKIRSTKLEDSAMYFCASRPDTTNQPQHFGDGTRLSIL.